These 10 T cell receptor beta chains came from one sample sequenced in a study of shared clonotypes between healthy human individuals (TCRdb year 2020). The library relied on the immunoSEQ multiplex PCR assay. The table comes from immuneACCESS by way of TCRdb, which keeps in-frame sequences with V and J called. Part of the clones is missing from these tables; in studies checked, under half for an unresolved V gene and the rest for unknown reasons. The table for this sample lists around 980,000 clones; approximately 80% of them were counted only once. The top ten clones comprise more than 0.55% of the sample. Specimen: memory CD4+ T cells from PBMCs. The cell subset or site label for this specimen denotes: CD45RA-negative fraction. These receptors came from a man aged 18-30 years in good health. Some clones in this sample may be carry-over from other donors' samples.

The rearrangement links TRBV29-1 to TRBJ1-2; D remains ambiguous. Trimming took off 1 base at V and 0 bases at J, with 6 bases between the two ends. The CDR3 is 13 residues long. Looked up from germline, CDR1 is SQVTM and CDR2 is ANQGSEA. This chain's CDR3 is CSVEGSSNYGYTF. The CDR3 bases are TGCAGCGTTGAAGGTTCATCTAACTATGGCTACACCTTC.

This chain connects TRBV5-8 to TRBJ1-1; 9 nucleotides agree with TRBD1. CDR3 size: 11 residues. Germline CDR1 and CDR2: SGHTS and YDEGEE. The V segment lost 4 bases and the J segment 14 bases; nucleotides outside the gene matches: 6. The CDR3 region is CASSPGQGRFF. The CDR3 nucleotides read TGTGCCAGCAGCCCCGGACAGGGGCGCTTCTTT.

The J gene is TRBJ1-3, the V gene TRBV2, with no clear D. Trimming shortened V by 4 bases and J by 2 bases, and 9 bases separated the two germline ends. Per germline, CDR1 SNHLY and CDR2 FYNNEI. This CDR3 contains 14 residues. The CDR3 DNA sequence: TGTGCCAGCAGTGTCGGGGTCCCTGGAAACACCATATATTTT. Its translation is CASSVGVPGNTIYF. The whole variable domain, remainder taken from reference TRBV2 and TRBJ1-3, is EPEVTQTPSHQVTQMGQEVILRCVPISNHLYFYWYRQILGQKVEFLVSFYNNEISEKSEIFDDQFSVERPDGSNFTLKIRSTKLEDSAMYFCASSVGVPGNTIYFGEGSWLTVV.

The J gene is TRBJ2-1, the V gene TRBV28; possibly TRBD2 for D (6 bases). This CDR3 has 19 residues. The V end lost 7 bases, the J end lost 4 bases, and 29 bases lay between the germline ends. Germline V lookup: CDR1 MDHEN, CDR2 SYDVKM. Written as DNA, the CDR3 is TGTGCCAGCACCCCCCCTTACAGGTTGCAAGCGGAGGGGTACAATGAGCAGTTCTTC. Its translation is CASTPPYRLQAEGYNEQFF.

The V and J genes are TRBV27 and TRBJ1-2; no clear D. Trimming took off 2 bases at V and 4 bases at J, with 5 bases between the two ends. Germline V gene data show CDR1 as MNHEY and CDR2 as SMNVEV (reference sequence). This CDR3 contains 12 residues. The CDR3 DNA follows: TGTGCCAGCAGTTTAAAGGGCTATGGCTACACCTTC. Its protein is CASSLKGYGYTF.

J is TRBJ1-3 and V is TRBV30; maybe TRBD1 (5 bases). The CDR3 is 16 amino acids. Looked up from germline, CDR1 is GTSNPN and CDR2 is SVGIG (reference sequence). V lost 0 bases to trimming and J lost 0 bases, with 12 bases between them. For the CDR3, the DNA is TGTGCCTGGAGTGTATCGGGGGGTCTCTCTGGAAACACCATATATTTT. Translation: CAWSVSGGLSGNTIYF.

The gene calls are TRBV7-6 and TRBJ2-7; D call uncertain. Germline CDR1 reads SGHVS; CDR2 reads FNYEAQ. Trimming left V 4 bases short and J 1 base short, with 8 bases between. This CDR3 contains 13 residues. CDR3 in amino acids: CASSSPGSYEQYF. The CDR3 region has the DNA TGTGCCAGCAGCTCCCCCGGATCCTACGAGCAGTACTTC.

V usage is TRBV7-9 and J usage is TRBJ1-2, with TRBD1 matching over 7 bases. The CDR3 spans 12 residues. The V gene's germline CDR1 is SEHNR and CDR2 FQNEAQ (reference sequence). Losses at the gene ends were 5 bases for V and 14 bases for J; bases not matched to a gene: 11. DNA of the CDR3: TGTGCCAGCAGCACTAGCTGGGACAGAAAGACCTTC. Its protein is CASSTSWDRKTF. Filled out from reference TRBV7-9 and TRBJ1-2, the complete variable domain reads DTGVSQNPRHKITKRGQNVTFRCDPISEHNRLYWYRQTLGQGPEFLTYFQNEAQLEKSRLLSDRFSAERPKGSFSTLEIQRTEQGDSAMYLCASSTSWDRKTFGSGTRLTVV.

The genes are TRBV5-1 and TRBJ2-3; D uncertain. The CDR3 loop spans 16 amino acids. Trimming stripped 0 bases from V and 1 base from J, with 12 bases between. Germline CDR1 SGHRS, CDR2 YFSETQ. As DNA, the CDR3 is TGCGCCAGCAGCTTGGCTGGTTTTCCGGGCACAGATACGCAGTATTTT. Translated: CASSLAGFPGTDTQYF.

This rearrangement joins TRBV7-2 to TRBJ2-1, with 9 bases that match TRBD1. With 3 bases clipped from V and 12 bases from J, the junction kept 9 bases outside the gene matches. The CDR3 length is 14 residues. Looked up from germline, CDR1 is SGHTA and CDR2 is FQGNSA. DNA of the CDR3: TGTGCCAGCAGCTTCCCCTCAACAGGGGGCGCGCAGTTCTTC. Translating it yields CASSFPSTGGAQFF. The whole variable domain, remainder taken from reference TRBV7-2 and TRBJ2-1, is GAGVSQSPSNKVTEKGKDVELRCDPISGHTALYWYRQSLGQGLEFLIYFQGNSAPDKSGLPSDRFSAERTGGSVSTLTIQRTQQEDSAVYLCASSFPSTGGAQFFGPGTRLTVL.